One sample yielded the 3 T cell receptor beta chains listed below, sequenced in a study of pediatric ulcerative colitis. The rectum was sampled with one to two pinch biopsies at colonoscopy. Clones were read by immunoSEQ multiplex PCR, and TCRdb kept only the in-frame ones, dropping some. The data contain some 35,000 clones, about 81% of them singletons. Sample: gut tissue. Receptors originate from a boy between 10 and 17 years old with mild ulcerative colitis.

The chain recombines TRBV18 with TRBJ1-5; no clear D gene. CDR1 is KGHSH and CDR2 is LQKENI in the germline V gene. The CDR3 contains 17 residues. Trimming took 3 bases from V and 4 from J, leaving 19 bases between them. The CDR3 here is CASSPIHDRTGNQPQHF. Written as DNA, the CDR3 is TGTGCCAGCTCACCGATCCACGATAGGACGGGTAATCAGCCCCAGCATTTT.

The table lists this clone with a count of one. V and J are TRBV18 and TRBJ1-1, with D maybe TRBD1 (5 bases). CDR1 KGHSH and CDR2 LQKENI come from the germline V gene. This CDR3 is built from 13 residues. V was shortened by 3 bases and J by 5 bases, with 10 bases between the two germline ends. CDR3 residues: CASSPSGGTEAFF. The CDR3 DNA follows: TGTGCCAGCTCACCTTCGGGGGGGACTGAAGCTTTCTTT. The full variable domain, completed using reference TRBV18 and TRBJ1-1, is NAGVMQNPRHLVRRRGQEARLRCSPMKGHSHVYWYRQLPEEGLKFMVYLQKENIIDESGMPKERFSAEFPKEGPSILRIQQVVRGDSAAYFCASSPSGGTEAFFGQGTRLTVV.

This chain links TRBV4-2 with TRBJ1-3; D is unclear. The CDR3 is made up of 17 amino acids. Germline CDR1 reads LGHNA; CDR2 reads YNFKEQ. V was clipped by 0 bases and J by 0 bases, with 12 bases between them. Written as DNA, the CDR3 is TGTGCCAGCAGCCAAGATTTAGGGAGCAGCTCTGGAAACACCATATATTTT. Its protein product is CASSQDLGSSSGNTIYF.